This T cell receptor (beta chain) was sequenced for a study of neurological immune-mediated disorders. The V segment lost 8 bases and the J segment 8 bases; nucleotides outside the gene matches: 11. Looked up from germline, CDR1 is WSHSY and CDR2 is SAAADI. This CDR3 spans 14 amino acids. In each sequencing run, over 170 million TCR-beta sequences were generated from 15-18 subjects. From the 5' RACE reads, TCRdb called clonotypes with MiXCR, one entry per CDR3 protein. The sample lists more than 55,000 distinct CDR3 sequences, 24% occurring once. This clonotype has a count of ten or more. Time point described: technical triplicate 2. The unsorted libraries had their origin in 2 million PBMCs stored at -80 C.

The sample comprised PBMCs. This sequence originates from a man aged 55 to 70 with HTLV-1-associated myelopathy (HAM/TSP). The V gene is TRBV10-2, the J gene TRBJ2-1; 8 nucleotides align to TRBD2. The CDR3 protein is CASGKAGASDEQFF. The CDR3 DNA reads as TGCGCCAGCGGGAAAGCGGGAGCATCGGATGAGCAGTTCTTC.